This section outlines one T cell receptor beta chain sequence together with its context. The antigen it recognizes is unknown. Base qualities are not at hand, and no much larger clone is one base apart. The library was obtained by multiplex PCR. This sample was sequenced with an Illumina HiSeq 4000. TCR beta libraries were built with iRepertoire HTBI primers and Arm-PCR amplification of CDR3 regions. PCR products were gel purified before sequencing. Turning to the authors' computational methods: A total of roughly 67 TRBV and more than twelve TRBJ segments were identified across samples and were used for gene usage analysis of CDR3 amino acid clonotypes. COPE and FqMerger were used to merge filtered high-quality paired reads into contigs. BLAST was used to align contigs to IMGT TRBV, TRBD and TRBJ reference genes, with CDR3 defined following IMGT. Any clonotype with a frequency above 0.1% was classified as a highly expanded clone. Shannon entropy served as the measure of repertoire diversity, while the Gini coefficient captured V-J evenness. Clonotypes shared by more than one individual were considered public. TCRdb ran its own pipeline on the public reads, namely fastp trimming at Q25 and MiXCR clone calling, and kept in-frame beta chains. Identical CDR3 protein sequences are pooled into one entry, listed with their most common genes and DNA. The authors' filters were not applied to this entry. The sample contains under 800,000 distinct CDR3 sequences, less than 20% of them found a single time. Of the sample, 18% falls within the top ten clones.

The CDR3 spans 16 residues, from the cysteine through the phenylalanine. Only the CDR3 DNA stays, 48 bases, in frame from base 1. The V end gives up 0 bases and the J end 3 bases, leaving 8 bases in the junction not matched to a gene. CDR1 and CDR2 are drawn from the germline V gene: SGHRS, YFSETQ. What this sample's time point label stands for: newly diagnosed GD, antithyroid drugs for less than 3 months. For both TCR sequencing and RNA sequencing, RNA was extracted from PBMCs using TRIzol. Graves' disease was diagnosed according to American Thyroid Association guidelines. The patients came from an endocrinology department in Xi'an, China. Each patient gave about 8.1 milliliters of peripheral blood, collected in an EDTA anticoagulant tube. Ficoll Paque Plus density gradient separation was used to isolate PBMCs, and no additional T cell sorting was done. An Agilent 2100 Bioanalyzer and agarose gel were used to check RNA quality, while a NanoDrop 2000 measured RNA concentration.

This specimen belongs to a study of regulatory T cells in long-lasting Graves disease (dated by TCRdb to 2020 to 2023). In the study overall: Newly diagnosed Graves' disease patients had taken antithyroid drugs for less than 3 months. The study was registered as a clinical trial and conducted in China. TCR sequencing covered approximately 13 persistent and 20 or so newly diagnosed Graves' disease patients, about 35 samples in total. Peripheral blood TCR sequencing and RNA sequencing compared persistent Graves' disease patients with newly diagnosed Graves' disease patients. The research as a whole found: Preferential use of TRBV28, TRBJ1-2 and TRBJ2-5 was observed in persistent disease, whereas TRBV20-1 and TRBJ2-1 were favored in newly diagnosed disease. Peripheral blood alone was examined, since thyroid tissue, which constituted the primary lesion, could not be accessed. Compared with newly diagnosed patients, persistent Graves' disease patients had lower TCR Shannon entropy and fewer highly expanded clones, which suggests clonal expansion. The authors noted that the small sample size was a limitation that may lower accuracy. More public clonotypes were shared among persistent patients (roughly 2,700) than among newly diagnosed patients (roughly 1,000). Sequencing and analysis were restricted to the TCR beta chain.

This sample was also put to use in a study of T cells in Graves' hyperthyroidism and ophthalmopathy. As that second study puts it: Graves' hyperthyroidism was defined as stable when no progression to ophthalmopathy occurred over 18 months of follow-up. The hyperthyroidism patients were between 18 and 65 years old and newly diagnosed, with a disease duration of less than 2 months. Exclusion was applied to patients with uncontrolled infections, other autoimmune diseases, pregnancy or lactation. Clinical symptoms, serum thyroxine and TRAb, thyroid ultrasound, and orbital computed tomography formed the basis for the diagnoses. The first round of RT-PCR for the TCR CDR3 was performed with the HTBI primer set and the Qiagen OneStep RT-PCR kit. Most expanded thyroid clonotypes (frequency above 0.001) were also detected in blood, a finding suggesting that blood repertoires may reflect thyroid immune responses. A 13 V-J signature model separated ophthalmopathy from stable hyperthyroidism, with around 88% sensitivity and 81.08% specificity in cross-validation and 80%/75% in testing. In validation, progression to ophthalmopathy was predicted by the model with approximately 67% sensitivity and about 72% specificity, a median of roughly 6.4 months before onset. A discovery cohort of about a hundred patients, approximately 45 with Graves' ophthalmopathy and under 60 with stable Graves' hyperthyroidism, was used to find distinguishing TCR V-J signatures. Prospective prediction of ophthalmopathy was tested in an independent validation cohort of 18 to 20 hyperthyroidism patients and around 16 patients who later progressed to ophthalmopathy. For training and testing, the 100 patients in the discovery cohort were randomly divided in a 7:3 ratio. In more than 5 Graves' hyperthyroidism patients, the study also compared T-cell repertoires from thyroid tissue with T-cell repertoires from blood. After blood sampling, hyperthyroidism patients were treated with methimazole at a starting dose of 30 mg daily, and ophthalmopathy patients were treated with high-dose intravenous methylprednisolone. Libraries were constructed in a second round of multiplex PCR, after which size selection and purification were performed. Paired-end sequencing of the libraries was performed with 100 bp reads on an Illumina HiSeq2000. Raw data were processed with SOAPnuke, discarding reads with adapters, uncalled bases, mean Phred below 15, or no exact constant-primer or identifier match. COPE v1.2.5 was used to merge the high-quality paired reads, and each unique nucleotide sequence was defined as a clonotype. MiTCR v1.1 was used to align the clonotypes against IMGT TRBV, TRBD and TRBJ reference segments. Analysis was restricted to V-J combinations with a frequency above 0.0001, which covered just over 98% of repertoires. The TCS score was defined as F50 (clonal expansion) divided by E x V (chaos), with BLOSUM62-based TCRdist calculated between CDR3 peptides within each V-J. Welch's t-statistics and random forest reduced roughly 530 V-J features to 10 to 15, which were used in a naive Bayes classifier (R e1071). Sample size was not statistically predetermined, and blinding of investigators to group allocation was not performed. The paper reports TCR Vbeta CDR3 sequencing of approximately 140 peripheral blood samples: approximately 41 ophthalmopathy, approximately 74 hyperthyroidism and around 17 progressor patients.

The rearrangement combines TRBV5-1 with TRBJ2-5, with 7 bases in between that match TRBD1. The sequences come from peripheral blood mononuclear cells (PBMCs), collected at new diagnosis, from a patient treated with antithyroid drugs. The source of this sequence is a young woman with Graves disease. Donor details come from another sample of the same person, matched by shared clones. The CDR3 region has the sequence CASSLGGGTAKETQYF. The DNA sequence is given as TGCGCCAGCAGCTTGGGCGGTGGGACAGCTAAAGAGACCCAGTACTTC.